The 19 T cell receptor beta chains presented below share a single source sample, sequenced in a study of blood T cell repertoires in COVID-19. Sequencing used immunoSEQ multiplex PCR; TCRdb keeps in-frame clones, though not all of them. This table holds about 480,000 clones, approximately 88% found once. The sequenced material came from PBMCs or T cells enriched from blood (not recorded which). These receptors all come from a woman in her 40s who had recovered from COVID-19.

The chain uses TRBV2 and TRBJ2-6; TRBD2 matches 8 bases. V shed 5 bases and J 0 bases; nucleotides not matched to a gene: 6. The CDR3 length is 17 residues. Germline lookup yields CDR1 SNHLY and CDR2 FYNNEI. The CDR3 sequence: CASSLGLVLSGANVLTF. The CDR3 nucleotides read TGTGCCAGCAGTCTGGGACTAGTCCTCTCTGGGGCCAACGTCCTGACTTTC.

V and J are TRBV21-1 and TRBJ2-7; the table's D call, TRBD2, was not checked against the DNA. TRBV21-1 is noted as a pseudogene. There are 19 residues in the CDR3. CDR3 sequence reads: CASSKRRWRSESSSYEQYF. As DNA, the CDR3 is TGTGCCAGCAGCAAAAGGCGGTGGCGTTCCGAGTCAAGCTCCTACGAGCAGTACTTC.

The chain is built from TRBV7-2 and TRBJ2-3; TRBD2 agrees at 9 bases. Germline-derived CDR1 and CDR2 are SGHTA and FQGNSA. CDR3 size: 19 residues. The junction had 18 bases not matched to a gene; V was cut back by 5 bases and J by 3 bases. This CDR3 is CASSPTRFLREGATDTQYF. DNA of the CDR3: TGTGCCAGCAGCCCAACCCGATTCCTGCGGGAGGGGGCGACAGATACGCAGTATTTT.

The CDR3 is CASSGTGGSYGYTF. The DNA for the CDR3 is TGTGCCAGCTCAGGGACAGGGGGGAGCTATGGCTACACCTTC. The chain is built from TRBV3-1 (or the pseudogene TRBV3-2) and TRBJ1-2; TRBD1 matches 11 bases. From germline, CDR1 is LGHDT and CDR2 YNNKEL (reference sequence). J gave up 4 bases and V 8 bases, and 6 bases lay outside the gene matches. The CDR3 loop spans 14 amino acids.

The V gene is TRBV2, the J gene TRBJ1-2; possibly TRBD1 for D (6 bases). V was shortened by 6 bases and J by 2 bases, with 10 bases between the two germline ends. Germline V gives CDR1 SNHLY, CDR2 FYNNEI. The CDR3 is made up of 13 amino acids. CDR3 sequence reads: CASSQGPNYGYTF. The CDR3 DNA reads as TGTGCCAGCAGCCAGGGGCCGAACTATGGCTACACCTTC.

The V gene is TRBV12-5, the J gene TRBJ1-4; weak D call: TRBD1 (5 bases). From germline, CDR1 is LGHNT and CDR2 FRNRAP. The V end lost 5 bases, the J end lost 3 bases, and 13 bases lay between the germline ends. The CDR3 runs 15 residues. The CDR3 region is CASGTRQGSNEKLFF. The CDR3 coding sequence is TGTGCTAGTGGTACGCGGCAGGGTTCTAATGAAAAACTGTTTTTT.

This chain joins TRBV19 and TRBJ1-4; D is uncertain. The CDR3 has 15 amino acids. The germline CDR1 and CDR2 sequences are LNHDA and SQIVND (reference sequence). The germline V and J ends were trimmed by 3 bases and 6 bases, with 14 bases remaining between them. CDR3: CASSIPTGGYEKLFF. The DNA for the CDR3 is TGTGCCAGTAGTATCCCGACGGGAGGTTATGAAAAACTGTTTTTT.

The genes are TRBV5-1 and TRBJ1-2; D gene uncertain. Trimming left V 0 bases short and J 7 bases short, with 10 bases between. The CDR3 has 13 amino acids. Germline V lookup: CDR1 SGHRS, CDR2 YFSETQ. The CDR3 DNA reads TGCGCCAGCAGCTTGGATTCCGGAGGTGGCTACACCTTC. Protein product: CASSLDSGGGYTF.

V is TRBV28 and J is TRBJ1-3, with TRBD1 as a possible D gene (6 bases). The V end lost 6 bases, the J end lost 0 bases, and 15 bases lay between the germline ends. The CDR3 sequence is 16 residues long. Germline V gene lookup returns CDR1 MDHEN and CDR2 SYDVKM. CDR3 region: CASSLIQGRSGNTIYF. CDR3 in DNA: TGTGCCAGCAGCCTAATACAGGGACGCTCTGGAAACACCATATATTTT.

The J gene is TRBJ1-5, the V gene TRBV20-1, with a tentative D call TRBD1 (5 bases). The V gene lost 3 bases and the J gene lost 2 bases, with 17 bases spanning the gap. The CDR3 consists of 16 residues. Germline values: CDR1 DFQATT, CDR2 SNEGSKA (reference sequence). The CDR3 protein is CSASIGIAGRNQPQHF. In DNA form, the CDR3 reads TGCAGTGCTAGTATTGGGATTGCAGGGCGCAATCAGCCCCAGCATTTT.

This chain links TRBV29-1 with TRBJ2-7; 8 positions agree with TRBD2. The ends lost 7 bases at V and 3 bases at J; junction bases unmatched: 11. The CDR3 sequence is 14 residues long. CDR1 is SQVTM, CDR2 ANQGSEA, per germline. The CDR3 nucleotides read TGCAGCGGGGGCGGGGGGACACCCTTCTACGAGCAGTACTTC. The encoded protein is CSGGGGTPFYEQYF.

CDR3 nucleotide sequence: TGTGCCAGCAGCTTAGATGGACAGAACAATCAGCCCCAGCATTTT. Translated: CASSLDGQNNQPQHF. This chain uses TRBV7-9 with TRBJ1-5, with D perhaps TRBD1 (6 bases). The CDR3 consists of 15 residues. The germline CDR1 and CDR2 sequences are SEHNR and FQNEAQ (reference sequence). V dropped 1 base and J dropped 3 bases, with 10 bases sitting between them.

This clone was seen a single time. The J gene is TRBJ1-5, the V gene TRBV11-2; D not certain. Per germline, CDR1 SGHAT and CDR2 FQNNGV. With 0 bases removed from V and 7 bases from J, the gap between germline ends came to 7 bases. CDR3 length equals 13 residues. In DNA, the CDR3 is TGTGCCAGCAGCTTAGATCGGTGGCAGCCCCAGCATTTT. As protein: CASSLDRWQPQHF.

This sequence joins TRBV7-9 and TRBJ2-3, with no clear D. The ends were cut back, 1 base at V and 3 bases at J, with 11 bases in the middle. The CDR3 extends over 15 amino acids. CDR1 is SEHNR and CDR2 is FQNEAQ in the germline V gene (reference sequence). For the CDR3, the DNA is TGTGCCAGCAGCTTAGGAGGTTATCGGACAGATACGCAGTATTTT. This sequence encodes CASSLGGYRTDTQYF.

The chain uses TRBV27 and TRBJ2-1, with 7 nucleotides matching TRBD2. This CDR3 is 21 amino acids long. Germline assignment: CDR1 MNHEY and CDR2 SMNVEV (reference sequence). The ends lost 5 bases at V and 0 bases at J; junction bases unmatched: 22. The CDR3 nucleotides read TGTGCCAGCAGTCGCAATCGGCGGAGCGGGACGTCCCCTCACTCCTACAATGAGCAGTTCTTC. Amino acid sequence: CASSRNRRSGTSPHSYNEQFF.

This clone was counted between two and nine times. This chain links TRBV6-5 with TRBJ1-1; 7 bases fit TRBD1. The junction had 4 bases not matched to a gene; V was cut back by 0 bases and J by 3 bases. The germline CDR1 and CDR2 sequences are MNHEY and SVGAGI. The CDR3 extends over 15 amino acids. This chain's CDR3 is CASSYSITGDTEAFF. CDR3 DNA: TGTGCCAGCAGTTACTCGATAACAGGGGACACTGAAGCTTTCTTT.

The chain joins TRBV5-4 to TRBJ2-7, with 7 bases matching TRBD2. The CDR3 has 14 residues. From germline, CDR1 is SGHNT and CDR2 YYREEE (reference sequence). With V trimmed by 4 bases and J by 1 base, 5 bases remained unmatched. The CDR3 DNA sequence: TGTGCCAGCAGCCCTAGCGGACCGTCCTACGAGCAGTACTTC. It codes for CASSPSGPSYEQYF.

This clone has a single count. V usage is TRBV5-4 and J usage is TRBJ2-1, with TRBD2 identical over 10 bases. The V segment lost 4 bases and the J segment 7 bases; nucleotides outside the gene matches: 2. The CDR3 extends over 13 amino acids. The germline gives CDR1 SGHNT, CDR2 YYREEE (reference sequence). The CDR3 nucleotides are TGTGCCAGCAGCCAGGGACTAGCGAATGAGCAGTTCTTC. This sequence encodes CASSQGLANEQFF.

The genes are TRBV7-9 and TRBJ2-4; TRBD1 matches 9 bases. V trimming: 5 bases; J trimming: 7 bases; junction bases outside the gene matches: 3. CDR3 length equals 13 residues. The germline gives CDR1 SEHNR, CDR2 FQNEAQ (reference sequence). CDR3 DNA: TGTGCCAGCAGCCGGACAGGGGTGAACATTCAGTACTTC. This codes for CASSRTGVNIQYF.